This T cell receptor beta chain was obtained from a study of blood T cell repertoires in COVID-19. This clone was seen a few times. The CDR3 runs 14 residues. Germline CDR1 SGHAT, CDR2 FQNNGV. V gave up 5 bases and J gave up 7 bases, with 15 bases separating them. Repertoires were generated with immunoSEQ multiplex PCR, while TCRdb's copy carries only in-frame clones and drops some. Of about 98,000 clones in the sample, around 90% were seen once. Seattle researchers signed up patients amid active infection and tracked them longitudinally. Sequenced input: peripheral blood. The clonotype was recovered from a woman between 50 and 59 years old with COVID-19, enrolled during active disease. The chain employs TRBV11-2 and TRBJ1-5; a possible D gene is TRBD1 (5 bases). As DNA, the CDR3 is TGTGCCAGCAGCAAGAGCAGGGAGGGGCAGCCCCAGCATTTT. Protein product: CASSKSREGQPQHF.